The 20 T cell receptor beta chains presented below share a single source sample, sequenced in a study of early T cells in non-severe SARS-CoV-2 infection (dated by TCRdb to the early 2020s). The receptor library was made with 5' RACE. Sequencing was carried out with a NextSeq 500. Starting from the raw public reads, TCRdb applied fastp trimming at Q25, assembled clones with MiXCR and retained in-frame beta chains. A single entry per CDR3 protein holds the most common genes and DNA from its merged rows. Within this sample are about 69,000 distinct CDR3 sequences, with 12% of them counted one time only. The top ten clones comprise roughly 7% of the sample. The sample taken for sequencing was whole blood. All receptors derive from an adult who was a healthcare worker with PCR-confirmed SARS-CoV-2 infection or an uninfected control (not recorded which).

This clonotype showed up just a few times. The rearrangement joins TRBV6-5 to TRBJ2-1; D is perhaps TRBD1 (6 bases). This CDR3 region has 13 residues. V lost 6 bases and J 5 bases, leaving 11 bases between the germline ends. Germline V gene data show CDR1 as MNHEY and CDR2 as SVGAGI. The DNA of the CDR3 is TGTGCCAGCAGCCGGACAGCGAACAATGAGCAGTTCTTC. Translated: CASSRTANNEQFF.

This chain's CDR3 is CASSPSPAGDYEQYF. The CDR3 coding sequence is TGTGCCAGCAGCCCATCCCCAGCGGGAGATTACGAGCAGTACTTC. This sequence joins TRBV6-1 and TRBJ2-7; 8 nucleotides agree with TRBD2. Germline V gene lookup returns CDR1 MNHNS and CDR2 SASEGT. J was trimmed by 4 bases and V by 6 bases; bases with no gene match: 11. This CDR3 contains 15 residues.

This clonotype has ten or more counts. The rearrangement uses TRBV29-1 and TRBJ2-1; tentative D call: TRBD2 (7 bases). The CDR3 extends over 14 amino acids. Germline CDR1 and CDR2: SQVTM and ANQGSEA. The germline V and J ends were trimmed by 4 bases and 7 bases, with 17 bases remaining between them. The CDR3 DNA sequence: TGCAGCGTTGGACGGAAGGGAGGGGGGAATGAGCAGTTCTTC. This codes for CSVGRKGGGNEQFF.

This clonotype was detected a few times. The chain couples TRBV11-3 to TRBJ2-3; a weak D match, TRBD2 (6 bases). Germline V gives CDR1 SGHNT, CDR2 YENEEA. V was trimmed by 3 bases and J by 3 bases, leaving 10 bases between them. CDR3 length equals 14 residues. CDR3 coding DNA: TGTGCCAGCAGCTTGAGACGGGGGACAGATACGCAGTATTTT. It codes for CASSLRRGTDTQYF.

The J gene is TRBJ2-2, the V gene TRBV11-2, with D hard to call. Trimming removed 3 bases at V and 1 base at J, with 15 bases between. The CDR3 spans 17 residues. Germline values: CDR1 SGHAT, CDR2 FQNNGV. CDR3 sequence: CASSFLGMGMNTGELFF. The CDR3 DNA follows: TGTGCCAGCAGCTTTCTAGGAATGGGTATGAACACCGGGGAGCTGTTTTTT.

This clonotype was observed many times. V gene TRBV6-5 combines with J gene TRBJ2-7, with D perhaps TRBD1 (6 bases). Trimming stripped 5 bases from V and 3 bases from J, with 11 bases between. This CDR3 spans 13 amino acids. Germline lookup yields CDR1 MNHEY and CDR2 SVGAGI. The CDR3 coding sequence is TGTGCCAGCAGTCGGACAGCGGACTACGAGCAGTACTTC. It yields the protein CASSRTADYEQYF.

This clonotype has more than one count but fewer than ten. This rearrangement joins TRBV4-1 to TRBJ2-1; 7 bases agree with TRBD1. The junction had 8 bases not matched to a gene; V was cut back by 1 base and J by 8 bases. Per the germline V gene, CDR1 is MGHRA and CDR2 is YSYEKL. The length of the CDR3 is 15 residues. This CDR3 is CASSQAGGSTHEQFF. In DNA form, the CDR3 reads TGCGCCAGCAGCCAAGCAGGGGGTAGCACCCATGAGCAGTTCTTC.

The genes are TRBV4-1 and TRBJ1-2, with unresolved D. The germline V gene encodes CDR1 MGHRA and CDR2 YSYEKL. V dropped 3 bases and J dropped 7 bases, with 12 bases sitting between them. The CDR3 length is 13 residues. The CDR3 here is CASSQPHTGGYTF. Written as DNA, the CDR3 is TGCGCCAGCAGCCAGCCCCATACCGGTGGCTACACCTTC.

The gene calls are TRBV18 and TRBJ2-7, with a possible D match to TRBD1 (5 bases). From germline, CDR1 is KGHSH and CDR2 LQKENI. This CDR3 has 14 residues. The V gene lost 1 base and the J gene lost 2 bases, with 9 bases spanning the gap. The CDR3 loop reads CASSPLDSTYEQYF. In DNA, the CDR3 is TGTGCCAGCTCACCACTCGACAGCACCTACGAGCAGTACTTC.

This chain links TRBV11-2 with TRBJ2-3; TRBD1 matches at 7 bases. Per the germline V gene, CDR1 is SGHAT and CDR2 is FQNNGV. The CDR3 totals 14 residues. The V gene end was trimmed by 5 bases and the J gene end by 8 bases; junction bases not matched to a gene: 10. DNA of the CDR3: TGTGCCAGCAGCGCCGACAGGGTCACTGGTACGCAGTATTTT. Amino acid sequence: CASSADRVTGTQYF.

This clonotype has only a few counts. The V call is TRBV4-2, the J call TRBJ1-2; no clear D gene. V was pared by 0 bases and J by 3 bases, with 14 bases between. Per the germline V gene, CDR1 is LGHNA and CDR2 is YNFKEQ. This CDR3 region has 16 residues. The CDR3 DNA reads TGTGCCAGCAGCCAAGATAGTAACCGAGGAGACTATGGCTACACCTTC. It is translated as CASSQDSNRGDYGYTF.

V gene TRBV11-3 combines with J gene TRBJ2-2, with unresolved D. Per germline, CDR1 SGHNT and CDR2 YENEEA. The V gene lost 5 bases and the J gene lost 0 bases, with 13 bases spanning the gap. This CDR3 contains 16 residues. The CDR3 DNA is TGTGCCAGCAGCACCAGAGCCTTGTCGAACACCGGGGAGCTGTTTTTT. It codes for CASSTRALSNTGELFF.

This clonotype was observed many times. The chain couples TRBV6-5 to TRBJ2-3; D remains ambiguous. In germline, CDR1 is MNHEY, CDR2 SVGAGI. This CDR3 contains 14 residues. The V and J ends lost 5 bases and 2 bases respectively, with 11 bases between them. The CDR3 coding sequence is TGTGCCAGCAGTCACCCGACTGTCACAGATACGCAGTATTTT. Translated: CASSHPTVTDTQYF.

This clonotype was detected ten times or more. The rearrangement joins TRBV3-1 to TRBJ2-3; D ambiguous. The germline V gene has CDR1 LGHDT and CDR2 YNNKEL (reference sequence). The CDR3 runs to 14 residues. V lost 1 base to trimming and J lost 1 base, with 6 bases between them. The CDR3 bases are TGTGCCAGCAGCCAAGGTCGCGGCACAGATACGCAGTATTTT. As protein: CASSQGRGTDTQYF.

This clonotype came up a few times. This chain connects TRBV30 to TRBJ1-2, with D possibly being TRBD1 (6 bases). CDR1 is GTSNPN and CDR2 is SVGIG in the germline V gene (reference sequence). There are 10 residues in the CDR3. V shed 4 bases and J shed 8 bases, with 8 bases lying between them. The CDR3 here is CAWMDRGYTF. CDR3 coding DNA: TGTGCCTGGATGGACAGAGGCTACACCTTC.

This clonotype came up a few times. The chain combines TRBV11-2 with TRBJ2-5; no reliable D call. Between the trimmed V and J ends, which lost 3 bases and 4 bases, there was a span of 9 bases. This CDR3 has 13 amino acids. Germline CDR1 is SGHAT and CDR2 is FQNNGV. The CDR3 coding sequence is TGTGCCAGCAGCTTCTCCGAGCGAGAGACCCAGTACTTC. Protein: CASSFSERETQYF.

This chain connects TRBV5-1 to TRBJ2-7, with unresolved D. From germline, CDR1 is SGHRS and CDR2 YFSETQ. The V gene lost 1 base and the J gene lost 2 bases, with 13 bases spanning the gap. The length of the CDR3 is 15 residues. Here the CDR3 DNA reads TGCGCCAGCAGCTTGTATCGTTCAGATGCCTACGAGCAGTACTTC. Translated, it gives CASSLYRSDAYEQYF.

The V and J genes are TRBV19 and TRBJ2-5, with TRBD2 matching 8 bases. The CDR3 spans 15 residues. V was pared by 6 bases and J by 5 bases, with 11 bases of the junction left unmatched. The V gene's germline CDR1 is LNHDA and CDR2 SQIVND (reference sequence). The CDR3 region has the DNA TGTGCCAGTAGATCCCGGGGGACTAGTCCGGAGACCCAGTACTTC. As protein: CASRSRGTSPETQYF.

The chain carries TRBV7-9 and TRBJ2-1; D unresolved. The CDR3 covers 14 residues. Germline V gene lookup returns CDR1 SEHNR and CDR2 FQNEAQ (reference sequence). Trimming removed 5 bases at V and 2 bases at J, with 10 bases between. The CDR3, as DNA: TGTGCCAGCAGCACCCGACAAGCCTACAATGAGCAGTTCTTC. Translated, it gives CASSTRQAYNEQFF.

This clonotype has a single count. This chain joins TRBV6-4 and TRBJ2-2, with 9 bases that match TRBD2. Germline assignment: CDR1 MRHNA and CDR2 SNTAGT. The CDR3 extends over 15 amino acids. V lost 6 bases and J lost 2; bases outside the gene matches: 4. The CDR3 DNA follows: TGTGCCAGCAGCGGACTAGCGACAAACACCGGGGAGCTGTTTTTT. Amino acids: CASSGLATNTGELFF.